This T cell receptor (beta chain) is from a study of T cell changes during pregnancy in multiple sclerosis. Trimming cost V 2 bases and J 3 bases, with 10 bases left between them. CDR1 is MNHEY, CDR2 SMNVEV, per germline (reference sequence). There are 14 residues in the CDR3. The data were produced by immunoSEQ multiplex PCR, yet TCRdb's version contains in-frame clones alone and is incomplete. Of more than 85,000 clones in the sample, roughly 94% were seen once. The chain is built from TRBV27 and TRBJ1-2, with a possible D match to TRBD1 (6 bases). This TCR was sampled from a female donor in good health, enrolled as a control in a pregnancy study. The sequenced sample was peripheral blood, obtained after pregnancy. The CDR3 is CASSLRGSDYGYTF. The CDR3 region has the DNA TGTGCCAGCAGTTTAAGGGGGTCGGACTATGGCTACACCTTC.